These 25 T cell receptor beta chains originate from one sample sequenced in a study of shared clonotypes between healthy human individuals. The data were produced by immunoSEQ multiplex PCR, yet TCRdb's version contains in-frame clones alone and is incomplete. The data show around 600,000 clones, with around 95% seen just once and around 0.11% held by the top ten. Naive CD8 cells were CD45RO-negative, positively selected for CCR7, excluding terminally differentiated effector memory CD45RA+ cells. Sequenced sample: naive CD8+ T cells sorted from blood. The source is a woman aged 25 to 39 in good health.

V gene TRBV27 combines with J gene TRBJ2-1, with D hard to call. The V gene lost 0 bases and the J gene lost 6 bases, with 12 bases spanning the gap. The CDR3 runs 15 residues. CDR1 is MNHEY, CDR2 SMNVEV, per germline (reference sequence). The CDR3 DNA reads TGTGCCAGCAGTTTATCGGGGTGGAGAAGCAATGAGCAGTTCTTC. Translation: CASSLSGWRSNEQFF.

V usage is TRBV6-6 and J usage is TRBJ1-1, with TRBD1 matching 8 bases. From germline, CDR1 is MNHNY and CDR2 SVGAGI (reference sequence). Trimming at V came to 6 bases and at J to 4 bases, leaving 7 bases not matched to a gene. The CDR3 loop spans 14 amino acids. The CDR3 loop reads CASRTQGVGTEAFF. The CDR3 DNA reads TGTGCCAGCAGGACACAGGGGGTAGGCACTGAAGCTTTCTTT.

The CDR3 spells CASSPKSLGYTF. Written as DNA, the CDR3 is TGTGCCAGTAGCCCAAAGTCCCTCGGCTACACCTTC. This sequence joins TRBV19 and TRBJ1-2, with no clear D. Trimming took 6 bases from V and 8 from J, leaving 13 bases between them. The V gene's germline CDR1 is LNHDA and CDR2 SQIVND (reference sequence). This CDR3 region has 12 residues. The full variable domain, in which reference TRBV19 and TRBJ1-2 provide the parts outside the CDR3, is DGGITQSPKYLFRKEGQNVTLSCEQNLNHDAMYWYRQDPGQGLRLIYYSQIVNDFQKGDIAEGYSVSREKKESFPLTVTSAQKNPTAFYLCASSPKSLGYTFGSGTRLTVV.

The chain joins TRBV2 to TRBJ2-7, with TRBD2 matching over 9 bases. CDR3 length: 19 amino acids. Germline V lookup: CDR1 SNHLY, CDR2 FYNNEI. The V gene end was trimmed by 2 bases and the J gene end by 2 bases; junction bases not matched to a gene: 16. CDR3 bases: TGTGCCAGCAGTGAATGGGGGTTTGCGGGAGGGACAACCGCCTACGAGCAGTACTTC. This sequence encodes CASSEWGFAGGTTAYEQYF. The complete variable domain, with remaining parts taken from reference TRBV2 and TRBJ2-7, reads EPEVTQTPSHQVTQMGQEVILRCVPISNHLYFYWYRQILGQKVEFLVSFYNNEISEKSEIFDDQFSVERPDGSNFTLKIRSTKLEDSAMYFCASSEWGFAGGTTAYEQYFGPGTRLTVT.

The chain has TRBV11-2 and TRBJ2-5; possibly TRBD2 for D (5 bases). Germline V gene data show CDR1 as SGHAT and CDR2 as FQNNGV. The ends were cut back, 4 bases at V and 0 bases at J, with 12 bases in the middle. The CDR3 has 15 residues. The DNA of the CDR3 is TGTGCCAGCAGCTCGACTAATGACTACCAAGAGACCCAGTACTTC. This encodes CASSSTNDYQETQYF.

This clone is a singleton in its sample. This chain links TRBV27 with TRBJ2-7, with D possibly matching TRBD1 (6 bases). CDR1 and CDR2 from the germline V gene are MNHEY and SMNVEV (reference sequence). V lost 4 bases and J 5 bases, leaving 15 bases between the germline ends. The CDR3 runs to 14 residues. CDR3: CASSSLGRGNEQYF. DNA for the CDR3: TGTGCCAGCAGTTCCCTGGGCAGGGGAAACGAGCAGTACTTC.

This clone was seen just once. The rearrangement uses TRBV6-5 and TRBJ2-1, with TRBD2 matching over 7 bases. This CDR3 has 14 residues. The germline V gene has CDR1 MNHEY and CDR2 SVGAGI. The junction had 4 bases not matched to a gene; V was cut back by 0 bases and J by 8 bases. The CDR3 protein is CASSYSREYDEQFF. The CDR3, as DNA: TGTGCCAGCAGTTACTCGCGGGAGTACGATGAGCAGTTCTTC.

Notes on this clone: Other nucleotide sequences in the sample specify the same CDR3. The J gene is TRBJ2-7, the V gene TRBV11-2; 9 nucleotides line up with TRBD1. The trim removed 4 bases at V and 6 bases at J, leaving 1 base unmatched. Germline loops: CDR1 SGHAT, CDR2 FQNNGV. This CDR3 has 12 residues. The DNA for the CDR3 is TGTGCCAGCAGCTCGGACAGGGGCGAGCAGTACTTC. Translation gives CASSSDRGEQYF.

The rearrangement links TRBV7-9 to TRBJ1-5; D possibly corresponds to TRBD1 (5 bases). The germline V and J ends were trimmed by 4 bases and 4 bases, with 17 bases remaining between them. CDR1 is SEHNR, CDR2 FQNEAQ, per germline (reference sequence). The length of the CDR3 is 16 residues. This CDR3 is CASSSEGLWANQPQHF. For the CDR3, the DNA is TGTGCCAGCAGCTCCGAGGGACTCTGGGCAAATCAGCCCCAGCATTTT.

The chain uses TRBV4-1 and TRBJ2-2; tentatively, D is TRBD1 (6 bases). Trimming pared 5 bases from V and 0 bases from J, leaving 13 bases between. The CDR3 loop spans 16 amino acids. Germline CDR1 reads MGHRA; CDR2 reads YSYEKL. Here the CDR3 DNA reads TGCGCCAGCAGCTCACCAGGGGTCGCGAACACCGGGGAGCTGTTTTTT. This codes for CASSSPGVANTGELFF.

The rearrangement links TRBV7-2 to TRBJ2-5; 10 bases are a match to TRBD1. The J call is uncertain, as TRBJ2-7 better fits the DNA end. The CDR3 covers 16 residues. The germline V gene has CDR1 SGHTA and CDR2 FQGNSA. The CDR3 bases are TGTGCCAGCAGCAACCGACAGGGGGCAAAAGCCTACGAGCAGTACTTC. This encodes CASSNRQGAKAYEQYF.

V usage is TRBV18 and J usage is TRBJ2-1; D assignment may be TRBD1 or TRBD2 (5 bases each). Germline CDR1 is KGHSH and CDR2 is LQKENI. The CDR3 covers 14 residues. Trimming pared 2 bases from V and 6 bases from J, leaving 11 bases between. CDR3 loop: CASSPTAGSNEQFF. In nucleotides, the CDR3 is TGTGCCAGCTCACCAACGGCAGGGAGCAATGAGCAGTTCTTC.

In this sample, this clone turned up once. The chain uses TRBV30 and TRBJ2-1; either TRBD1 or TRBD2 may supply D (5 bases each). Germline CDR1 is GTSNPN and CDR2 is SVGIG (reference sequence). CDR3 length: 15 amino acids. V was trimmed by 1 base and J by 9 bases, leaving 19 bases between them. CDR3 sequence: CAWSGGVGERIEQFF. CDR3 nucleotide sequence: TGTGCCTGGAGTGGAGGGGTGGGAGAGCGTATTGAGCAGTTCTTC. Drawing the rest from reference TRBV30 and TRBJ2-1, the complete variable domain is SQTIHQWPATLVQPVGSPLSLECTVEGTSNPNLYWYRQAAGRGLQLLFYSVGIGQISSEVPQNLSASRPQDRQFILSSKKLLLSDSGFYLCAWSGGVGERIEQFFGPGTRLTVL.

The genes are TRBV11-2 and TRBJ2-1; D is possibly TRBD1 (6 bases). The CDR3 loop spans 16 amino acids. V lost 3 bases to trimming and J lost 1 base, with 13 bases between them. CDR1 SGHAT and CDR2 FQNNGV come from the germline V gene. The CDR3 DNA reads TGTGCCAGCAGCTTTCGAGGGGGAGATTCCTACAATGAGCAGTTCTTC. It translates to CASSFRGGDSYNEQFF.

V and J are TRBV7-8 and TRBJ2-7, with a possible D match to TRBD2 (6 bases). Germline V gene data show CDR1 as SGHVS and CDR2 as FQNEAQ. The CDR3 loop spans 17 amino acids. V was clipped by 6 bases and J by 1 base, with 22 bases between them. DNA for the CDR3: TGTGCCAGCAGTCATAAGGAGGCGGGAACTTTTTCCTACGAGCAGTACTTC. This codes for CASSHKEAGTFSYEQYF.

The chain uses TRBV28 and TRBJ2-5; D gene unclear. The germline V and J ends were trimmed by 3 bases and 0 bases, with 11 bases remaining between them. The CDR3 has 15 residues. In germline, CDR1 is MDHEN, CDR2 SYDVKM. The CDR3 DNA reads TGTGCCAGCAGTTTCGAGAGTATGAACCAAGAGACCCAGTACTTC. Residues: CASSFESMNQETQYF.

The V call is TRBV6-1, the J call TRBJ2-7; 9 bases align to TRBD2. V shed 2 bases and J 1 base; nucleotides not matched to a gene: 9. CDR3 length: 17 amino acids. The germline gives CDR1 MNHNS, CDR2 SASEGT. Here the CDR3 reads CASSEWSELAGSYEQYF. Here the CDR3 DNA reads TGTGCCAGCAGTGAATGGAGTGAACTAGCGGGTTCCTACGAGCAGTACTTC.

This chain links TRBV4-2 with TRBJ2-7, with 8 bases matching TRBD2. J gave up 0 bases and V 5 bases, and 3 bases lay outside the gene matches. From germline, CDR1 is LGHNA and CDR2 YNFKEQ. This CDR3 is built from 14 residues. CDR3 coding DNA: TGTGCCAGCAGCTATAGCGGGAACTCCTACGAGCAGTACTTC. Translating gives CASSYSGNSYEQYF.

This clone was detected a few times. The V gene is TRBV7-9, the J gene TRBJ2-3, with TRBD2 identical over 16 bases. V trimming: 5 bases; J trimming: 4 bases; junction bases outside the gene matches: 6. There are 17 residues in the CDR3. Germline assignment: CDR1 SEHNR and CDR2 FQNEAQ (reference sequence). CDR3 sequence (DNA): TGTGCCAGCAGCCCCGGGACTAGCGGGAGGGCCCCAGATACGCAGTATTTT. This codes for CASSPGTSGRAPDTQYF.

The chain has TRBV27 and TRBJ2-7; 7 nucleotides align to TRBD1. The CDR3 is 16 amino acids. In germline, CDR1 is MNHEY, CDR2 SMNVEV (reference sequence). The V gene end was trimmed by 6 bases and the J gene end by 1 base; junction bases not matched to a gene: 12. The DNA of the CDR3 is TGTGCCAGCAGCCAGGGACAGTTCGGTGGGTCCTACGAGCAGTACTTC. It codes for CASSQGQFGGSYEQYF.

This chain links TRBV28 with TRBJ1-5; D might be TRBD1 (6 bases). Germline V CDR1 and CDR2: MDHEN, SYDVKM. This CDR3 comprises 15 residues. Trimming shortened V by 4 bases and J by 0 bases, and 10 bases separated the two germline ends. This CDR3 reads CASSYRAYSNQPQHF. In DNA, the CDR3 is TGTGCCAGCAGTTACAGGGCATATAGCAATCAGCCCCAGCATTTT.

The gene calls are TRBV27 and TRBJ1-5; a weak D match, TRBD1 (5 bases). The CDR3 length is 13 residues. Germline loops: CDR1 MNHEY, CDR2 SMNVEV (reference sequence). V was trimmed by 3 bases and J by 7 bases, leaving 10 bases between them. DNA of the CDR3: TGTGCCAGCAGTTTTTCGGGGGACCAGCCCCAGCATTTT. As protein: CASSFSGDQPQHF.

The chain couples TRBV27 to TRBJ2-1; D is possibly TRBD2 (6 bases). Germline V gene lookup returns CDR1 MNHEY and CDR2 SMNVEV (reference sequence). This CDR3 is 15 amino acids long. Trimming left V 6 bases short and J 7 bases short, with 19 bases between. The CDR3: CASREAGRSYNEQFF. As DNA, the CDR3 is TGTGCCAGCAGAGAAGCGGGCAGGAGTTATAATGAGCAGTTCTTC.

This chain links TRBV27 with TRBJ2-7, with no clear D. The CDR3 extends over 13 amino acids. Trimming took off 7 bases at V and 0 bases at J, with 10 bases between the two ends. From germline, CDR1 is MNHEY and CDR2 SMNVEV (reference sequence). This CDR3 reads CASIAPSSYEQYF. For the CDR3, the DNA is TGTGCCAGCATTGCGCCTAGCTCCTACGAGCAGTACTTC.

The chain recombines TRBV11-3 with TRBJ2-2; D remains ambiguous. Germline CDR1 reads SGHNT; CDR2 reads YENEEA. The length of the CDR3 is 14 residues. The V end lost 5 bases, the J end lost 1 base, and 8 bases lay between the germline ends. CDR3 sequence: CASSPRQNTGELFF. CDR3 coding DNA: TGTGCCAGCAGCCCTCGACAGAACACCGGGGAGCTGTTTTTT.